Given below is one T cell receptor (beta chain) in context. This clone was seen only a few times. Its target antigen remains unknown. No base quality information exists; no much larger clone differs at one position. Based on the germline V gene (reference sequence), the CDR1 and CDR2 sequences are MNHEY and SMNVEV. The CDR3 starts with the cysteine, ends with the phenylalanine, and has 12 residues. Only the CDR3 DNA is retained, 36 bases long and in frame from the first base. V is cut back by 6 bases and J by 4 bases, with 3 bases in the junction unmatched. This record comes from a study of metastatic and nonmetastatic thyroid tumors (dated by TCRdb to the early 2020s). In the study overall: The researchers compared repertoires between peripheral blood samples and tumor or nodule tissue samples from patients with malignant or benign thyroid disease.

On the study overall, not on this receptor specifically: In both blood and tumor samples, malignant tumors were reported to have significantly higher TCR beta diversity than benign nodules.

No patient had received any treatment before thyroid surgery. Using T-cell receptor beta sequencing, the study looked back at clinical samples from patients collected from the early 2010s to the late 2010s. Library method: PCR. The instrument given in TCRdb is Illumina HiSeq 4000. High-throughput sequencing was used to profile the CDR3 region of the TCR beta-chain in every patient. As for the authors' bioinformatics: The researchers built a classifier to tell apart papillary thyroid cancer patients with distant metastasis, based on CDR3 differences among clinicopathological groups. The Shannon index was used to assess repertoire diversity, and the Morisita-Horn index was used to assess tumor-blood repertoire similarity. TCRdb reworked the public reads: Q25 trimming with fastp, MiXCR clone assembly, productive beta chains retained. The V and J calls reflect TCRdb's pipeline rather than the authors' work. This sample lists 30,000 to 35,000 clones; 20% to 25% were detected once. Around 3% of the sample belongs to the ten largest clones.

The sequencing sample was made of tumor tissue. The clonotype comes from a male donor with papillary thyroid cancer or a benign thyroid nodule (not recorded which). Some clones in this sample may be carry-over from other donors' samples. The V and J segments used are TRBV27 and TRBJ2-7; 7 nucleotides in the junction match TRBD1. The DNA sequence reads TGTGCCAGCAGAGACAGGGTGTACGAGCAGTACTTC. It encodes CASRDRVYEQYF.